The following is a T cell receptor beta chain sequence with its context. V gave up 6 bases and J gave up 0 bases; unmatched junction bases: 7. This CDR3 is 16 amino acids long. Germline V gene lookup returns CDR1 KGHDR and CDR2 SFDVKD. These data come from a study of control samples from healthy donors and cancer patients. Repertoires were generated with immunoSEQ multiplex PCR, while TCRdb's copy carries only in-frame clones and drops some. Of about 49,000 clones in the sample, just over 85% were seen once. The sample taken for sequencing was PBMCs. The J gene is TRBJ2-1, the V gene TRBV24-1; 7 bases are shared with TRBD1. The receptor was derived from a woman aged 45-60 years with lung cancer. CDR3 DNA: TGTGCCACCAGTTTGACAGGGTCTCTCTCCTACAATGAGCAGTTCTTC. This codes for CATSLTGSLSYNEQFF.